This T cell receptor beta chain was identified during a study of blood T cells in healthy people across ages. At the level of the study: Through template switching, about one barcoded beta molecule was captured per two T cells, as measured in model experiments. Study results and caveats: It was held that the diversity estimates obtained from one million T cells were underestimates.

Trimming stripped 2 bases from V and 7 bases from J, with 2 bases between. Germline CDR1 reads MNHNY; CDR2 reads SVGAGI (reference sequence). The CDR3 runs 11 residues. This clonotype has ten or more counts. Its antigen is currently unknown. Then a second PCR, running roughly 6 to 12 cycles, was carried out with a sample-barcoded 5' primer and a J-beta primer mix. The template-switch adaptor, which had 12 random nucleotides, put a tag on each cDNA molecule. TCRdb reprocessed the 5' RACE reads via MiXCR and lists one record per CDR3 protein. The repertoire holds about 640,000 distinct CDR3 sequences, under 65% seen once, with 30% to 40% in the top ten.

The V gene is TRBV6-6, the J gene TRBJ1-4; no clear D. Specimen: blood. The clonotype originates from a man aged 55 to 70 in good health. The CDR3 DNA reads TGTGCCAGCAGTTACGGTGAAAAACTGTTTTTT. Encoded protein: CASSYGEKLFF.